The clone carrying this TCR beta chain occurred a few times. Antigen specificity is unknown. Deletions cut 8 bases from V and 1 base from J, with 17 bases between. The CDR3 is 15 residues long. Germline CDR1 is MNHEY and CDR2 is SVGAGI. These data belong to a study of cytomegalovirus exposure and HLA in healthy donors. The study, taken as a whole, reports: Available immune exposure information was restricted to CMV serostatus only.

The PCR contained 60 Vbeta and 13 Jbeta primers. The protocol was immunoSEQ multiplex PCR, while the TCRdb copy is restricted to in-frame clones and leaves out a portion. This table holds about 140,000 clones, around 85% found once. The sequence came from a woman between 50 and 59 years old in good health and CMV-seropositive. Sample: PBMCs. The chain employs TRBV6-5 and TRBJ2-5, with a weak D call TRBD2 (6 bases). The CDR3 DNA reads TGTGCCAGCCATCGGGGCGGGACCAGCCAAGAGACCCAGTACTTC. Its protein product is CASHRGGTSQETQYF.